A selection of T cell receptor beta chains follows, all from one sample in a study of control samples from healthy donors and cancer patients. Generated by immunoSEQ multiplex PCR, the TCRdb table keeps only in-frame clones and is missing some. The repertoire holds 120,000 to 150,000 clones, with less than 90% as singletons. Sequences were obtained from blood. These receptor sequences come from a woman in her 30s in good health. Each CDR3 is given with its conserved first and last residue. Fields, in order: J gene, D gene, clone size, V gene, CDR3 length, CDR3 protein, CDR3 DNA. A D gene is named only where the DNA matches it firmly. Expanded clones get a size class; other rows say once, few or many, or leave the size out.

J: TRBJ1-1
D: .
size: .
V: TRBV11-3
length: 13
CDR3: CASSFRTNTEAFF
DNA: TGTGCCAGCAGCTTTAGGACTAACACTGAAGCTTTCTTT

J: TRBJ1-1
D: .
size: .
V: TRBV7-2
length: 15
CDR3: CASSLGLSANTEAFF
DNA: TGTGCCAGCAGCTTAGGCTTGTCAGCAAACACTGAAGCTTTCTTT

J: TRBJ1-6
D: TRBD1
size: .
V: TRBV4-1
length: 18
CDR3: CASSQVPYRGSENSPLHF
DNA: TGCGCCAGCAGCCAAGTTCCGTACAGGGGGTCGGAAAATTCACCCCTCCACTTT

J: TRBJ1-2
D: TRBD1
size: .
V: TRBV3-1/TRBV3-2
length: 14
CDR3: CASSRQGAHYGYTF
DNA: TGTGCCAGCAGCCGACAGGGGGCACATTATGGCTACACCTTC

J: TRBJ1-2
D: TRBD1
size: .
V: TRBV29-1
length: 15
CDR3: CSVEGQGYRGYGYTF
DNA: TGCAGCGTTGAGGGACAGGGTTATCGCGGCTATGGCTACACCTTC

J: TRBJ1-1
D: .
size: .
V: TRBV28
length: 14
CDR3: CASSPTDRNTEAFF
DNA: TGTGCCAGCAGTCCAACGGACAGGAACACTGAAGCTTTCTTT

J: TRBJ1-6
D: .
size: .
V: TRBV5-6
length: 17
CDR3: CASSLLDGDSYNSPLHF
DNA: TGTGCCAGCAGCTTGTTGGACGGCGACTCCTATAATTCACCCCTCCACTTT

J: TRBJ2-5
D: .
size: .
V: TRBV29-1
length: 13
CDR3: CSGSGAGQETQYF
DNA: TGCAGCGGATCAGGGGCAGGCCAAGAGACCCAGTACTTC

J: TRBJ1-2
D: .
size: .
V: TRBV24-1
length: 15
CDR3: CATSDPDTTNYGYTF
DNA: TGTGCCACCAGTGACCCTGATACGACTAACTATGGCTACACCTTC

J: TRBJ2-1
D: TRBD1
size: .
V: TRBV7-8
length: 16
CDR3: CASSRAVGTGGAEQFF
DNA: TGTGCCAGCAGCAGAGCGGTCGGGACAGGGGGTGCTGAGCAGTTCTTC

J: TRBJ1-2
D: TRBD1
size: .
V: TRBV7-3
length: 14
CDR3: CASSFGTGNYGYTF
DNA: TGTGCCAGCAGCTTCGGGACAGGGAACTATGGCTACACCTTC

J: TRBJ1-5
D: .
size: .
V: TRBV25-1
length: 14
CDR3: CASSGQTSNQPQHF
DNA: TGTGCCAGCAGTGGCCAGACTAGCAATCAGCCCCAGCATTTT

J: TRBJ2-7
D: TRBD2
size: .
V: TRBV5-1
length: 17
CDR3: CASSLAGVAGGTYEQYF
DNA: TGCGCCAGCAGCTTGGCAGGCGTGGCGGGAGGAACCTACGAGCAGTACTTC

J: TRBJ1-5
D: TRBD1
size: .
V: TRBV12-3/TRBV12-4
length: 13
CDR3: CASTRQGYQPQHF
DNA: TGTGCCAGCACCCGACAGGGATACCAGCCCCAGCATTTT

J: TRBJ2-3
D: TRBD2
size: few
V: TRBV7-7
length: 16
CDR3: CASSLGTSGIWDTQYF
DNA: TGTGCCAGCAGCTTAGGGACTAGCGGAATCTGGGATACGCAGTATTTT

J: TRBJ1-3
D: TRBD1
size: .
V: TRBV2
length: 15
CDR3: CASSPGQFSGNTIYF
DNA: TGTGCCAGCAGTCCGGGACAGTTCTCTGGAAACACCATATATTTT

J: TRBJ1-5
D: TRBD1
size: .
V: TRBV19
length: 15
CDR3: CASSTGTVGSQPQHF
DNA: TGTGCCAGTAGTACGGGGACAGTAGGTAGTCAGCCCCAGCATTTT

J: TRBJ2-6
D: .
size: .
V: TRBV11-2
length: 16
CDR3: CASSLVRSSGANVLTF
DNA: TGTGCCAGCAGCTTAGTCCGCAGCTCTGGGGCCAACGTCCTGACTTTC

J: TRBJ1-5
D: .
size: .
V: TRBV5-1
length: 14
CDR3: CASSLSTGAEPQHF
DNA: TGCGCCAGCAGCTTGTCAACCGGAGCTGAGCCCCAGCATTTT

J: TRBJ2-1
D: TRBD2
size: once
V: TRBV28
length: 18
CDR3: CASSFPEREKRERDEQFF
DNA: TGTGCCAGCAGCTTTCCAGAGCGGGAGAAGCGGGAGAGGGATGAGCAGTTCTTC

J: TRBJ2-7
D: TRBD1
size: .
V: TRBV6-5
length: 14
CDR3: CASMRETGPYEQYF
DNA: TGTGCCAGCATGAGGGAGACAGGGCCCTACGAGCAGTACTTC

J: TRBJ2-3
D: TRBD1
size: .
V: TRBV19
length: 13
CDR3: CASRMTGDWTQYF
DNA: TGTGCCAGTAGGATGACAGGGGATTGGACGCAGTATTTT